This T cell receptor beta chain was recovered during a study of shared clonotypes between healthy human individuals (dated by TCRdb to the early 2020s). Background on the whole study: Two women and three men aged 18 to 49 years were included in the cohort. For each donor, three plates each were used for CD4 naive and CD4 memory, two plates were used for CD8 naive, and one plate was used for CD8 memory. Blood TCR repertoires of four to six healthy adults were deeply sequenced to estimate repertoire size and the extent of clonotype sharing between individuals. Different laboratories and diverse techniques were used to prepare libraries and sequence TCR repertoires, to increase sequencing depth and limit assay-specific biases. Leukapheresis yielded between about 0.9 and 9 billion PBMCs per donor. Results and caveats for the whole study, not just this receptor: Even with the large sequencing depth, rarefaction of the sorted-subset datasets indicated that sequencing was incomplete. The genetic and exposure-history diversity represented was limited by the small number of donors. Higher generation probabilities were observed for clonotypes shared by all four sorted-subset donors than for non-shared clonotypes. Sampling was limited to blood, and TCR repertoires in tissue likely differ from TCR repertoires in blood. Estimated clonotype richness was generally larger for naive than for memory subsets. Pairwise subsampling indicated that sequencing depth was expected to affect the degree of clonotype sharing among donors. Sharing across a few donors was observed for about 5% of naive CD4, under 4% of naive CD8, around 2.5% of memory CD4, and over 0.3% of memory CD8 clonotypes.

The donors were healthy, HIV-negative adults with no recently reported acute infections or vaccinations. Every donor was a Caucasian adult living in Nashville, Tennessee, USA. CD8 memory samples consisted of magnetically selected CD45RO+ cells combined with CCR7-negative CD45RA+ effector memory (TemRA) cells. Blood was collected by leukapheresis, and PBMCs were isolated by Ficoll-Histopaque density gradient centrifugation and then cryopreserved in liquid nitrogen vapor phase. Analytical flow cytometry was used to check the purity and quantity of each magnetically sorted T cell population. Genomic DNA was isolated from each sorted fraction and quantified by UV absorbance on a Nanodrop 2000c. V is shortened by 1 base, J by 5 bases, and the region joining them spans 18 bases. From the germline V gene (reference sequence), CDR1 is MNHEY and CDR2 is SMNVEV. The CDR3, from cysteine to phenylalanine, totals 17 residues. The sequence is cut down to CDR3 DNA, 51 bases in frame from base 1.

Using the deep immunoSEQ assay, multiplex PCR amplified TCR CDR3 regions from genomic DNA. Genomic DNA extracted from each cell subset was distributed evenly over all wells of several immunoSEQ 96-well plates, and each plate served as one replicate. For sorted subsets, about 200 ng genomic DNA, equal to tens of thousands of T cell genomes, was loaded into each replicate PCR. The purified libraries were quantified using a Qubit 3.0 fluorometer, sized with a Bioanalyzer 2100, and then quantified again using the KAPA Library Quantification kit. Every immunoSEQ 96-well plate was sequenced on a separate single-read 150-cycle Illumina NextSeq 550 flow cell. The paper's processing steps were these. Because only junctional sequences without quality scores were contained in the immunoSEQ output, filtering matching that applied to full-length reads could not be performed. To assign V/J genes and CDR3, sequences were annotated against IMGT germline references using PyIR, a Python wrapper for IgBLAST v1.9. Reads with weak V/J assignments (E-value above 1e-6), missing CDR3, stop codons, out-of-frame junctions, or ambiguous translated residues were removed. A V3J clonotype was defined by an identical inferred V gene, J gene, and CDR3 amino acid sequence. To compute the percentage overlap between repertoires, the number of shared unique clonotypes was divided by the size of the smaller repertoire. Three approaches were used to assess repertoire richness: RTK rarefaction, the Chao1 estimator, and Recon v2.1 estimates of unobserved clonotypes. OLGA was used to compute generation probabilities for all TCRbeta clonotypes that the gDNA method yielded from a few donors. TCRdb holds this immuneACCESS table with in-frame rearrangements only. Some clones are missing; in checked studies, unresolved V genes explain under half, and the rest has no known cause. That table gives V, J and clone size, and the DNA gave D and trimming. Within this sample are around 370,000 clones, with 90% to 98% of them counted one time only. The ten largest clonotypes hold around 0.29% of the sample.

Remarks on this clone: This clone's antigen is unknown. The input lacks base qualities; no much larger clone sits a single base away.

The origin of this receptor is a man aged 30 to 45 in good health. This receptor chain uses TRBV27 and TRBJ2-1; TRBD2 is possibly the D segment (6 matching bases). Material for sequencing was memory CD8+ T cells sorted from blood. The cell subset or site label on this specimen signifies: CD45RO+ cells pooled with CCR7-negative TemRA cells. The DNA sequence is TGTGCCAGCAGTTTATTTTCTCGGAGGGCCAGGGACAATGAGCAGTTCTTC. It translates as CASSLFSRRARDNEQFF.